This record looks at one TCR beta chain sequence and its context. The antigen it binds to is not known. Base quality data are lacking; no much larger clone is found one base away. These data are taken from a study of beta chain features in type 1 diabetes (dated by TCRdb to 2017 to 2018). Background on the whole study: No differences in mean age, gender distribution, total cell number or subset yield were found between patients and healthy donors. Whereas all 28 donors provided naive and central memory subsets, regulatory and stem cell-like memory subsets were isolated from just 8 patients and roughly 8 healthy donors. The study compared the TCRB repertoires of sorted circulating CD4+ T cell subsets in recently diagnosed type 1 diabetes patients with those in matched healthy donors. A total of under 120,000,000 sorted cells were examined across all samples, and RNA yield correlated strongly with the number of cells per subset. The paper as a whole reports these results and caveats: Naive, central memory and regulatory TCRB repertoires appeared more similar among patients than among healthy donors. PCR may preferentially amplify shorter templates, but because patient and control samples were amplified and corrected together, any resulting skew would affect both groups equally. Because cDNA rather than genomic DNA was sequenced, highly expressing activated cells could have been over-represented, although no difference in activation and CD3 levels was found between groups. Because small numbers of individuals were included in the HLA sub-analyses, any influence of HLA type on TCRB rearrangement was left unresolved. Type 1 diabetes patients showed a moderate but significant shortening of TCRB CDR3 length in all four CD4+ subsets. At VDJ recombination sites, patients with type 1 diabetes made fewer insertions and deleted more nucleotides, a pattern implying thymic rearrangement abnormalities.

Each donor gave one peripheral blood draw, averaging approximately 0.12 L, which was collected into heparinised tubes. A BD FACSAria II was used to sort naive, central memory, regulatory and stem cell-like memory CD4+ T cells with a panel that included CD45RO, CCR7, CD25, CD127, CD95 and CD27. Purity was above 98% for every sorted population. PBMCs were isolated right away by Lymphoprep density gradient centrifugation and were stained directly, without culture. So that batch effects would be minimized, each experiment stained and sorted samples in pairs, pairing one healthy donor with one patient. The entire isolated RNA was reverse transcribed using the High Capacity cDNA Reverse Transcription Kit, and thus expressed TCRB transcripts were sequenced. Deep immunoSEQ sequencing was applied to naive, central memory and regulatory T cell samples, giving an average of approximately 3.8 million total reads per sample. Sorted cells were lysed in RLT buffer, and RNA was extracted using DNase-treated RNeasy Micro or Mini kits according to cell number. Each cell subset was processed on its own to prevent cross-contamination, while patient and healthy donor samples were processed together. The immunoSEQ multiplex PCR was used to amplify TCRB sequences from cDNA, generating 87-bp fragments that spanned the CDR3 region. Sequencing of the amplicons was performed on the Illumina HiSeq platform. The authors processed their data as follows. Synthetic template baselines were used to correct PCR bias computationally, reads within Hamming distance 2 were collapsed together, and singletons that could not be merged were discarded. By aligning reads against IMGT, V, D and J genes, CDR3 length, and insertions or deletions at six rearrangement sites were assigned. Within each subset, clonotype counts were normalized to sorted cell number, and only after that were true diversity and Gini coefficients computed with the tcR R package. The overlap coefficient, calculated on TCRB nucleotide sequences, was used to measure repertoire sharing. This immuneACCESS table, as held by TCRdb, lists in-frame sequences with V and J called but not all clones. Of the missing ones, under half trace to an unresolved V gene in checked studies; the others have no known cause. Clone size and V and J calls were adopted from that table, with D and trimming inferred from the DNA. Here the sample has over 150,000 clones; about a tenth occur a single time. Less than 0.5% of the sample is taken by the ten largest.

CDR1 and CDR2 were assigned from the germline V gene (reference sequence) as MNHEY and SMNVEV. From its cysteine to its phenylalanine, the CDR3 spans 14 amino acids. Kept here is only the CDR3 DNA, which spans 42 bases and is read in frame from base 1. The chain was built from TRBV27 and TRBJ2-5; no confident D gene assignment can be made. The closer fit of TRBJ2-7 to the DNA end suggests the J call may be wrong. The receptor was derived from a man younger than 45 with type 1 diabetes. Sequencing was done on a sample of central memory CD4+ T cells from blood. The CDR3 is CASSLSPDHYEQYF. The DNA sequence is given as TGTGCCAGCAGTTTATCACCAGACCACTACGAGCAGTACTTC.